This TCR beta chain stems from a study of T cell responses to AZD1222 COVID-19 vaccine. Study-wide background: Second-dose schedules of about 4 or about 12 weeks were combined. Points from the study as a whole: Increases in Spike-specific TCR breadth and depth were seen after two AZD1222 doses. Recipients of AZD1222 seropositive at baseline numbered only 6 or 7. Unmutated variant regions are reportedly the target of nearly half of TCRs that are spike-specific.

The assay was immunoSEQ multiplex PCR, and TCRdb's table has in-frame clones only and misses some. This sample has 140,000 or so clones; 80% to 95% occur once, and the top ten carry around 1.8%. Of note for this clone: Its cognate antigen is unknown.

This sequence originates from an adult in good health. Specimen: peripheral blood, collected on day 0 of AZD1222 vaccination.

This CDR3 is CASSYSRESHNEQFF. The CDR3 DNA sequence: TGTGCCAGCAGTTACTCGCGGGAGTCCCACAATGAGCAGTTCTTC. The chain couples TRBV6-5 to TRBJ2-1; TRBD2 aligns across 7 bases. The CDR3 is made up of 15 amino acids. CDR1 and CDR2 from the germline V gene are MNHEY and SVGAGI. The V gene end was trimmed by 0 bases and the J gene end by 5 bases; junction bases not matched to a gene: 4.